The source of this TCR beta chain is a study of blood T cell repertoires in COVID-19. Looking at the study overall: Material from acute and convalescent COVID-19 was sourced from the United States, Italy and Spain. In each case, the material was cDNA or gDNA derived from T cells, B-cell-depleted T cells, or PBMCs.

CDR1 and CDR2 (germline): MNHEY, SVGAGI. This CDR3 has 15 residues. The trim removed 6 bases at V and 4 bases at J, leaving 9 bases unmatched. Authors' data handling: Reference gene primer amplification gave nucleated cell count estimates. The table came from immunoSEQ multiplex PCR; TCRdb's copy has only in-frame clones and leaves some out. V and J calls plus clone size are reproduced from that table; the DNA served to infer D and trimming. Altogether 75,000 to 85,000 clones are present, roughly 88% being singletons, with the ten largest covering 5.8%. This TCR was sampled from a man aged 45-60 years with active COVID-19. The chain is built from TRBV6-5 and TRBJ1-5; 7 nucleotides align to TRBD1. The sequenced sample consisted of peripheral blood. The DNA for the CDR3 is TGTGCCAGCAGGAAATTCCGGGACAGAAATCAGCCCCAGCATTTT. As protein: CASRKFRDRNQPQHF.